The 20 T cell receptor beta chains listed next were all sequenced from one sample in a study of CD8+ T cells in alopecia areata. RNA extraction and reverse transcription yielded cDNA as sequencing template. Clones were sequenced by immunoSEQ multiplex PCR, and TCRdb holds only the in-frame ones, with some missing. The table records about 150,000 clones, more than 45% of them present only once. The sequenced sample consisted of CD4+ T cells sorted from blood. These receptors all come from a human donor with alopecia areata.

The V gene is TRBV5-6, the J gene TRBJ1-5; D is possibly TRBD1 (5 bases). The CDR3 length is 17 residues. CDR1 SGHDT and CDR2 YYEEEE come from the germline V gene. V was clipped by 2 bases and J by 7 bases, with 22 bases between them. CDR3 coding DNA: TGTGCCAGCAGCTTACGGATGGGGCTAAACTTGCTCCAGCCCCAGCATTTT. Encoded protein: CASSLRMGLNLLQPQHF.

This clone was seen a few times. The chain carries TRBV9 and TRBJ2-7, with unresolved D. Germline V gene lookup returns CDR1 SGDLS and CDR2 YYNGEE. Trimming took 2 bases from V and 6 from J, leaving 9 bases between them. This CDR3 is 12 amino acids long. CDR3 DNA sequence: TGTGCCAGCAGCGTGGGATACTCCGAGCAGTACTTC. Its translation: CASSVGYSEQYF.

Of note for this clone: Within the sample, other DNA sequences also encode this same CDR3. The gene calls are TRBV29-1 and TRBJ1-4; no reliable D call. This CDR3 is 14 amino acids long. Germline CDR1 SQVTM, CDR2 ANQGSEA. Trimming took off 0 bases at V and 0 bases at J, with 5 bases between the two ends. The DNA for the CDR3 is TGCAGCGTTGAAGACGGAGCAACTAATGAAAAACTGTTTTTT. Protein product: CSVEDGATNEKLFF.

The chain links TRBV29-1 to TRBJ1-1, with D possibly matching TRBD1 (5 bases). Germline values: CDR1 SQVTM, CDR2 ANQGSEA. The V end lost 8 bases, the J end lost 7 bases, and 26 bases lay between the germline ends. The length of the CDR3 is 15 residues. The CDR3 DNA sequence: TGCAGCTTTCAATCTTGGGGGGGAGACCGCCTTGAAGCTTTCTTT. Translated: CSFQSWGGDRLEAFF.

This clone was seen only once. The CDR3 protein is CASSLWSGTDYEQYF. CDR3 in DNA: TGTGCCAGCAGTTTGTGGTCGGGGACGGACTACGAGCAGTACTTC. The rearrangement links TRBV28 to TRBJ2-7; D could derive from TRBD1 or TRBD2 (5 bases each). The CDR3 spans 15 residues. Trimming stripped 3 bases from V and 3 bases from J, with 15 bases between. Germline V gives CDR1 MDHEN, CDR2 SYDVKM. Combining the CDR3 with reference TRBV28 and TRBJ2-7 gives the whole variable domain DVKVTQSSRYLVKRTGEKVFLECVQDMDHENMFWYRQDPGLGLRLIYFSYDVKMKEKGDIPEGYSVSREKKERFSLILESASTNQTSMYLCASSLWSGTDYEQYFGPGTRLTVT.

The chain carries TRBV6-5 and TRBJ1-2; TRBD1 aligns across 8 bases. CDR3 length: 14 amino acids. The junction had 7 bases not matched to a gene; V was cut back by 6 bases and J by 4 bases. In germline, CDR1 is MNHEY, CDR2 SVGAGI. The CDR3 coding sequence is TGTGCCAGCAGCACCGGGACAGGCCTCTATGGCTACACCTTC. Encoded protein: CASSTGTGLYGYTF.

This chain links TRBV30 with TRBJ1-2; D unresolved. The CDR3 has 17 amino acids. Trimming stripped 0 bases from V and 4 bases from J, with 21 bases between. Germline CDR1 is GTSNPN and CDR2 is SVGIG (reference sequence). The CDR3 DNA reads TGTGCCTGGAGTGTACTAGCGGCGGCGGAGGGATCCTATGGCTACACCTTC. Translating it yields CAWSVLAAAEGSYGYTF.

The chain couples TRBV4-1 to TRBJ2-3; 10 nucleotides line up with TRBD2. Germline V gives CDR1 MGHRA, CDR2 YSYEKL. The CDR3 length is 16 residues. Trimming took 2 bases from V and 2 from J; bases not matched to a gene: 4. CDR3 sequence (DNA): TGCGCCAGCAGCCAACTACTAGCGGGAAACACAGATACGCAGTATTTT. Translating gives CASSQLLAGNTDTQYF.

The chain's CDR3 is CASSRDGANTEAFF. The CDR3 coding sequence is TGTGCCAGCAGTCGGGACGGGGCTAACACTGAAGCTTTCTTT. This chain links TRBV27 with TRBJ1-1, with D perhaps matching TRBD1 (5 bases). This CDR3 comprises 14 residues. The germline gives CDR1 MNHEY, CDR2 SMNVEV (reference sequence). V lost 5 bases, J lost 2 bases, and 12 bases lay in between.

This clone was recorded a few times. The genes are TRBV29-1 and TRBJ1-5, with D possibly matching TRBD1 (5 bases). V shed 6 bases and J shed 3 bases, with 18 bases lying between them. This CDR3 is 15 amino acids long. Germline CDR1 is SQVTM and CDR2 is ANQGSEA. The CDR3 loop is CSVTTTTGDNQPQHF. The CDR3 DNA is TGCAGCGTCACCACTACGACGGGGGACAATCAGCCCCAGCATTTT.

The J gene is TRBJ1-2, the V gene TRBV28; D gene ambiguous. The germline V gene has CDR1 MDHEN and CDR2 SYDVKM. Trimming cost V 2 bases and J 4 bases, with 2 bases left between them. The CDR3 extends over 11 amino acids. The chain's CDR3 is CASSLSYGYTF. The DNA of the CDR3 is TGTGCCAGCAGTTTAAGCTATGGCTACACCTTC.

The rearrangement joins TRBV11-2 to TRBJ2-2; D might be TRBD1 (7 bases). Germline values: CDR1 SGHAT, CDR2 FQNNGV. V dropped 5 bases and J dropped 2 bases, with 21 bases sitting between them. This CDR3 has 18 amino acids. Here the CDR3 DNA reads TGTGCCAGCAGCCTAGCCCTCAGGGGGACTTATAACACCGGGGAGCTGTTTTTT. Its translation is CASSLALRGTYNTGELFF.

The rearrangement joins TRBV28 to TRBJ2-7; the D gene is possibly TRBD1 (6 bases). The V gene lost 7 bases and the J gene lost 3 bases, with 16 bases spanning the gap. The CDR3 has 14 residues. Germline CDR1 MDHEN, CDR2 SYDVKM. CDR3 sequence (DNA): TGTGCCAGCATTGGTCACAGGGTGAACTACGAGCAGTACTTC. It encodes CASIGHRVNYEQYF.

V gene TRBV10-3 combines with J gene TRBJ2-5; D is perhaps TRBD1 (5 bases). In germline, CDR1 is ENHRY, CDR2 SYGVKD. The length of the CDR3 is 13 residues. The V end was cut by 5 bases, the J end by 4 bases, with 11 bases between. As DNA, the CDR3 is TGTGCCATCAGTTTCAGGGTTGGAGAGACCCAGTACTTC. The encoded protein is CAISFRVGETQYF.

The chain is built from TRBV4-1 and TRBJ2-4; weak D call: TRBD1 (6 bases). The V gene lost 2 bases and the J gene lost 8 bases, with 7 bases spanning the gap. CDR1 is MGHRA, CDR2 YSYEKL, per germline. The CDR3 covers 12 residues. DNA for the CDR3: TGCGCCAGCAGCCAAACAGGGTACATTCAGTACTTC. It translates to CASSQTGYIQYF.

This CDR3 is CAWSRKGLAGGKQFF. DNA for the CDR3: TGTGCCTGGAGCCGAAAGGGACTAGCGGGAGGAAAGCAGTTCTTC. This chain uses TRBV30 with TRBJ2-1, with 15 bases identical to TRBD2. The V segment lost 3 bases and the J segment 11 bases; nucleotides outside the gene matches: 8. The CDR3 consists of 15 residues. The germline V gene encodes CDR1 GTSNPN and CDR2 SVGIG (reference sequence).

J is TRBJ2-7 and V is TRBV27, with TRBD2 matching 7 bases. The germline V gene encodes CDR1 MNHEY and CDR2 SMNVEV (reference sequence). V lost 7 bases, J lost 2 bases, and 11 bases stayed unmatched. The CDR3 has 15 residues. The CDR3 here is CASKVASGPAYEQYF. In DNA form, the CDR3 reads TGTGCCAGCAAGGTAGCTAGCGGTCCAGCCTACGAGCAGTACTTC.

The rearrangement links TRBV14 to TRBJ2-3; D gene unclear. The CDR3 is made up of 17 amino acids. Germline V gene lookup returns CDR1 SGHDN and CDR2 FVKESK. Trimming removed 4 bases at V and 0 bases at J, with 17 bases between. The DNA of the CDR3 is TGTGCCAGCAGCCCCTTGATTGGCAGGCTGAGCACAGATACGCAGTATTTT. Translated, it gives CASSPLIGRLSTDTQYF.

This chain connects TRBV6-6 to TRBJ2-1; D not certain. Germline V lookup: CDR1 MNHNY, CDR2 SVGAGI (reference sequence). The CDR3 runs 12 residues. V lost 6 bases and J 8 bases, leaving 11 bases between the germline ends. In nucleotides, the CDR3 is TGTGCCAGCAGCCCCTATCTCGATGAGCAGTTCTTC. This sequence encodes CASSPYLDEQFF.

The chain carries TRBV10-3 and TRBJ2-3, with D hard to call. This CDR3 comprises 15 residues. V lost 6 bases and J lost 2, with 15 bases in between. Germline CDR1 reads ENHRY; CDR2 reads SYGVKD. CDR3 residues: CAISPVGAHTDTQYF. CDR3 nucleotide sequence: TGTGCCATCAGCCCCGTCGGTGCGCACACAGATACGCAGTATTTT.